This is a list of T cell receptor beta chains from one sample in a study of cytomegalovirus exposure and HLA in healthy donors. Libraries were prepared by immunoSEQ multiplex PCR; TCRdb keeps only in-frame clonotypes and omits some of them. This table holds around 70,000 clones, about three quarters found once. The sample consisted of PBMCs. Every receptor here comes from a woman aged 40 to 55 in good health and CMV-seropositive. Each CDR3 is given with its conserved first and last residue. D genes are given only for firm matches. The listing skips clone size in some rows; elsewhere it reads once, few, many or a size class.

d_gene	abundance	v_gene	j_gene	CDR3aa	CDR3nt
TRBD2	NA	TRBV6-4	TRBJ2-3	CASSGTSGGQDTQYF	TGTGCCAGCAGTGGGACTAGCGGGGGCCAAGATACGCAGTATTTT
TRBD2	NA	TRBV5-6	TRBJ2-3	CASSTTSGGYTDTQYF	TGTGCCAGCAGCACGACTAGCGGGGGGTACACAGATACGCAGTATTTT
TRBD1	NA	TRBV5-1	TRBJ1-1	CASSLDRGGVNTEAFF	TGCGCCAGCAGCTTGGACAGGGGGGGGGTGAACACTGAAGCTTTCTTT
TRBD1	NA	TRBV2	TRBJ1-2	CASRGTGGSFGYTF	TGTGCCAGCAGAGGGACAGGGGGCAGTTTTGGCTACACCTTC
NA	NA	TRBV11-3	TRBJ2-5	CASSLGGAAQETQYF	TGTGCCAGCAGCTTAGGTGGGGCAGCCCAAGAGACCCAGTACTTC
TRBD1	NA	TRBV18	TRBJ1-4	CASSGQGGEKLFF	TGTGCCAGCTCCGGACAGGGAGGGGAAAAACTGTTTTTT
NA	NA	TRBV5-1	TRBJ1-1	CASSLGFSGNTEAFF	TGCGCCAGCAGCTTGGGATTCTCGGGGAACACTGAAGCTTTCTTT
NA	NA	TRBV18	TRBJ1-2	CASSPGNQGWYGYTF	TGTGCCAGCTCACCGGGGAACCAGGGGTGGTATGGCTACACCTTC
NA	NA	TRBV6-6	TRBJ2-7	CASSPQGFHEQYF	TGTGCCAGCAGTCCCCAGGGGTTCCACGAGCAGTACTTC
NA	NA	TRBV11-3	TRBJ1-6	CASKQGHEDSPLHF	TGTGCCAGCAAGCAGGGGCACGAAGATTCACCCCTCCACTTT
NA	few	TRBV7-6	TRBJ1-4	CASSLDRRKLFF	TGTGCCAGCAGCTTAGACAGGAGAAAACTGTTTTTT
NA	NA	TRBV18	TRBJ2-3	CASSPPPSGAYPTDTQYF	TGTGCCAGCTCACCACCGCCCAGTGGGGCGTACCCCACAGATACGCAGTATTTT
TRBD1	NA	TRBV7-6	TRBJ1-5	CASSRDSNQPQHF	TGTGCCAGCAGCCGGGACAGTAATCAGCCCCAGCATTTT
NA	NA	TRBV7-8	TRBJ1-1	CASSLLSAGSNTEAFF	TGTGCCAGCAGCTTACTGAGTGCGGGATCGAACACTGAAGCTTTCTTT
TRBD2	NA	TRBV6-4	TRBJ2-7	CASSDSAGVRVQYF	TGTGCCAGCAGTGACTCCGCGGGGGTTAGGGTGCAGTACTTC
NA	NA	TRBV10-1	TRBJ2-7	CASSGVRGTYEQYF	TGCGCCAGCAGTGGTGTTAGGGGAACCTACGAGCAGTACTTC
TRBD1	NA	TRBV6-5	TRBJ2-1	CASSYTDREGQFF	TGTGCCAGCAGTTACACGGACAGGGAAGGACAGTTCTTC
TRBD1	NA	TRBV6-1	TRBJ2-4	CASEWTGRGYF	TGTGCCAGCGAATGGACAGGCCGAGGGTACTTC
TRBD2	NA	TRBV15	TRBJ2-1	CATSREIAGGPYNEQFF	TGTGCCACCAGCAGAGAGATAGCGGGGGGGCCATACAATGAGCAGTTCTTC
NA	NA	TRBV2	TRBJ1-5	CASRRTEYSNQPQHF	TGTGCCAGCAGAAGAACAGAGTATAGCAATCAGCCCCAGCATTTT
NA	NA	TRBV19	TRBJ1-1	CASSIGGDVVEAFF	TGTGCCAGTAGTATAGGCGGGGACGTGGTTGAAGCTTTCTTT
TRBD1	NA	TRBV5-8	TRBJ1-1	CASSLGQAPEAFF	TGTGCCAGCAGTCTAGGACAGGCCCCAGAAGCTTTCTTT
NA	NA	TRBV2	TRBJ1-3	CASSQRGGLAGNTIYF	TGTGCCAGCAGCCAGCGGGGGGGGTTAGCTGGAAACACCATATATTTT
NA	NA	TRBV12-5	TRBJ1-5	CASGLVTGRRGQPQHF	TGTGCTAGTGGTTTGGTAACAGGGCGGAGAGGACAGCCCCAGCATTTT
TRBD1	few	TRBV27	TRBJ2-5	CASSYDRARTETQYF	TGTGCCAGCAGTTACGACAGGGCCCGTACAGAGACCCAGTACTTC
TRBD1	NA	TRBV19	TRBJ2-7	CASSRDRFYEQYF	TGTGCCAGTAGTAGGGACAGATTTTACGAGCAGTACTTC
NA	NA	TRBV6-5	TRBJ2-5	CASSYSGSQETQYF	TGTGCCAGCAGTTACTCTGGCAGTCAAGAGACCCAGTACTTC
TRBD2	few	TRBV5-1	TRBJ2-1	CASRSGTSSYNEQFF	TGCGCCAGCAGGTCCGGGACTAGCTCCTACAATGAGCAGTTCTTC
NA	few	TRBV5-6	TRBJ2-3	CASSLGRGGTQYF	TGTGCCAGCAGCTTGGGTAGGGGGGGTACGCAGTATTTT
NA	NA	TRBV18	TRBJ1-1	CASSPNRENTEAFF	TGTGCCAGCTCACCGAACAGGGAGAACACTGAAGCTTTCTTT
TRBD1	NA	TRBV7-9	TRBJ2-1	CASRRDSQNNEQFF	TGTGCCAGCCGCCGGGACAGCCAAAACAATGAGCAGTTCTTC
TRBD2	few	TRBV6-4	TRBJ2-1	CASSELAGGNNEQFF	TGTGCCAGCAGTGAGCTAGCGGGGGGGAACAATGAGCAGTTCTTC
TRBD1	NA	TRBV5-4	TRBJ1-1	CASSWGQGGDTEAFF	TGTGCCAGCAGCTGGGGACAGGGAGGGGACACTGAAGCTTTCTTT
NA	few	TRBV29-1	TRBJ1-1	CSARRGPVNTEAFF	TGCAGCGCCCGCCGCGGGCCCGTGAACACTGAAGCTTTCTTT
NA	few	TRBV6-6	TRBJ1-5	CASSGTGQHF	TGTGCCAGCAGTGGAACAGGACAGCATTTT
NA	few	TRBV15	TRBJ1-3	CATSRDLGSSGNTIYF	TGTGCCACCAGCAGGGACCTTGGGAGCTCTGGAAACACCATATATTTT
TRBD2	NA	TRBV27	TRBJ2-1	CASSFSTSVAYNEQFF	TGTGCCAGCAGTTTCTCCACTAGCGTGGCTTACAATGAGCAGTTCTTC
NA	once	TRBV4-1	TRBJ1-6	CASSQDSDSPLHF	TGCGCCAGCAGCCAAGATAGCGATTCACCCCTCCACTTT
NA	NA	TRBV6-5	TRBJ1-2	CATQGSPNYGYTF	TGTGCCACCCAGGGCAGTCCTAACTATGGCTACACCTTC
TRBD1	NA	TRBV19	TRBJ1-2	CASSPRTGRGYTF	TGTGCCAGTAGTCCTCGGACAGGCCGCGGCTACACCTTC
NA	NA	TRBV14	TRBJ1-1	CASSQNHGGTEAFF	TGTGCCAGCAGCCAGAACCATGGAGGCACTGAAGCTTTCTTT
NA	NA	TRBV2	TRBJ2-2	CASSYLAGELFF	TGTGCCAGCAGTTATCTAGCCGGGGAGCTGTTTTTT
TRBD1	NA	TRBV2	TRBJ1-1	CASSTGAGYWGATEAFF	TGTGCCAGTAGTACAGGGGCAGGGTATTGGGGAGCGACTGAAGCTTTCTTT
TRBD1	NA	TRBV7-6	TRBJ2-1	CASSLRQGVPNEQFF	TGTGCCAGCAGCTTAAGGCAGGGGGTTCCCAATGAGCAGTTCTTC
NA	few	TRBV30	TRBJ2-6	CAWDSTSGANVLTF	TGTGCCTGGGACTCTACCTCTGGGGCCAACGTCCTGACTTTC
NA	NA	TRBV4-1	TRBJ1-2	CASSPLGRGGQGGYTF	TGCGCCAGCAGCCCTCTCGGGAGGGGCGGCCAGGGAGGCTACACCTTC
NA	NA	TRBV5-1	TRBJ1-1	CASSPNPGGTEAFF	TGCGCCAGCTCCCCAAACCCGGGAGGCACTGAAGCTTTCTTT
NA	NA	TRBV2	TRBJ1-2	CASINDRRARGYTF	TGTGCCAGCATTAACGACAGGCGGGCGCGAGGCTACACCTTC